Following are 3 T cell receptor beta chains from one sample sequenced in a study of coeliac disease. Libraries were prepared by immunoSEQ multiplex PCR; TCRdb keeps only in-frame clonotypes and omits some of them. The repertoire has roughly 4,800 clones, 72% of them found once; the top ten carry over 5%. The sequenced sample consisted of lymphocytes from the gut lamina propria. Every receptor here comes from a man younger than 35 with celiac disease on a gluten-free diet.

The V and J genes are TRBV7-2 and TRBJ1-2, with 9 bases identical to TRBD1. Germline-derived CDR1 and CDR2 are SGHTA and FQGNSA. The trim removed 4 bases at V and 1 base at J, leaving 10 bases unmatched. The CDR3 is 17 residues long. The CDR3 nucleotides read TGTGCCAGCAGCTCCCCCTACAGGGGGCGCCTTAACTATGGCTACACCTTC. As protein: CASSSPYRGRLNYGYTF.

J is TRBJ1-2 and V is TRBV7-2; perhaps TRBD1 as D (5 bases). V shed 3 bases and J shed 6 bases, with 17 bases lying between them. The germline V gene encodes CDR1 SGHTA and CDR2 FQGNSA. The CDR3 covers 15 residues. CDR3 residues: CASSLLTAGWDGYTF. Here the CDR3 DNA reads TGTGCCAGCAGCTTGTTGACAGCTGGTTGGGATGGCTACACCTTC.

This clone was seen only a few times. This sequence joins TRBV6-5 and TRBJ2-7; possibly TRBD1 for D (5 bases). The germline gives CDR1 MNHEY, CDR2 SVGAGI. The CDR3 runs to 12 residues. Trimming stripped 6 bases from V and 6 bases from J, with 12 bases between. As DNA, the CDR3 is TGTGCCAGCAGCCGACCTAGGGGCGAGCAGTACTTC. Its protein product is CASSRPRGEQYF.